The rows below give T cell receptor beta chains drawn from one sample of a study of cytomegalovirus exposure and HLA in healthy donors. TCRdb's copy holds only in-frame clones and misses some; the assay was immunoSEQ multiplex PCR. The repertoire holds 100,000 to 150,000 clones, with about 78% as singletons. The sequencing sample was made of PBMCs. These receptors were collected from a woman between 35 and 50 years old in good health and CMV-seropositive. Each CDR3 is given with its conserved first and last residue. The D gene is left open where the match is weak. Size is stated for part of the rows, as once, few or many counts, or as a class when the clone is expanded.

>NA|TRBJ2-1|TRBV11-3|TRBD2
TGTGCCAGCAGTTTTCAGCGGGGGGGAAACAATGAGCAGTTCTTC
CASSFQRGGNNEQFF
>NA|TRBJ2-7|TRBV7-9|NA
TGTGCCAGCACCCAGAGGGGGGGATTGAGCTCCTACGAGCAGTACTTC
CASTQRGGLSSYEQYF
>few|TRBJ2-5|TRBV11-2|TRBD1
TGTGCCAGCAGCCCCTCACAGGGGGAGGAGACCCAGTACTTC
CASSPSQGEETQYF
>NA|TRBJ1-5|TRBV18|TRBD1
TGTGCCAATAAAGGACAGGATAGCAATCAGCCCCAGCATTTT
CANKGQDSNQPQHF
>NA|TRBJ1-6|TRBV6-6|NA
TGTGCCAGCAGTTACTCGGAGAATTCACCCCTCCACTTT
CASSYSENSPLHF
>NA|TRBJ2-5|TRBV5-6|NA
TGTGCCAGCAGCTTGGGAGGGAGAGGGACCCAGTACTTC
CASSLGGRGTQYF
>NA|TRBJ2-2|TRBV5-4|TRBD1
TGTGCCAGCAGCGGTCAGGGGGCGAACACCGGGGAGCTGTTTTTT
CASSGQGANTGELFF
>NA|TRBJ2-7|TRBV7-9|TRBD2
TGTGCCAGCAGCAGGGGACTAGCGGGTAACGAGCAGTACTTC
CASSRGLAGNEQYF
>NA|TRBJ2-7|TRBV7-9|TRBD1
TGTGCCAGCAGCTCTCCGGGACAGGGCACCTACGAGCAGTACTTC
CASSSPGQGTYEQYF
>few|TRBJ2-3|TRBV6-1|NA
TGTGCCAGCAGTGAACTCGGGGGGCCTTCCACAGATACGCAGTATTTT
CASSELGGPSTDTQYF
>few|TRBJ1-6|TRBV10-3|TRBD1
TGTGCCATCAGTGAGTCGGTCATTGGGACAGCGGAACGAAATTCACCCCTCCACTTT
CAISESVIGTAERNSPLHF
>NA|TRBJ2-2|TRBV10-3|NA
TGTGCCATCAGTATACAGCTACCAAACACCGGGGAGCTGTTTTTT
CAISIQLPNTGELFF
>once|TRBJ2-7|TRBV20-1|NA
TGCAGTGCTAGACGGAGCAACGAGCAGTACTTC
CSARRSNEQYF
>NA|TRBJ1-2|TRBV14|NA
TGTGCCAGCAATCCTAAAGAGAACTATGGCTACACCTTC
CASNPKENYGYTF
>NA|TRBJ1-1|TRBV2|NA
TGTGCCAGCAGTGTCGGGGGGAACACTGAAGCTTTCTTT
CASSVGGNTEAFF
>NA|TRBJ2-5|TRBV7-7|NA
TGTGCCAGCAGCTCAAGAGGGTTAGGGGACACCAGAGGCGAGACCCAGTACTTC
CASSSRGLGDTRGETQYF
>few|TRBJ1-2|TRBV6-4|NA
TGTGCCAGCAGTGTGACCGGGGATGCTACCTATGGCTACACCTTC
CASSVTGDATYGYTF
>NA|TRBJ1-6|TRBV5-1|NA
TGCGCCAGCAGCTTGGCCGGCGGGGGGGGCGAAGGATCACCCCTCCACTTT
CASSLAGGGGEGSPLHF
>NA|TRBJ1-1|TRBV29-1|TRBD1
TGCAGCGCTACTGGACAGGTGAACACTGAAGCTTTCTTT
CSATGQVNTEAFF
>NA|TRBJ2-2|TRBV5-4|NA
TGTGCCAGCAGCGATAGGGGAACCGGGGAGCTGTTTTTT
CASSDRGTGELFF
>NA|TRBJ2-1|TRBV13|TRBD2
TGTGCCAGCAGCCACACTACTAGCGGGGGGGCCAATGAGCAGTTCTTC
CASSHTTSGGANEQFF
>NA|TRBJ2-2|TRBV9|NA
TGTGCCAGCAGTCCTCGCGGACAACAGTCCACCGGGGAGCTGTTTTTT
CASSPRGQQSTGELFF
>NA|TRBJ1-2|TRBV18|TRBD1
TGTGCCAGCTCACCACCGGGACAGTACTATGGCTACACCTTC
CASSPPGQYYGYTF
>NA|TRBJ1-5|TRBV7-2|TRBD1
TGTGCCAGCAGCACGGGGACAGGGGGTTATCAGCCCCAGCATTTT
CASSTGTGGYQPQHF
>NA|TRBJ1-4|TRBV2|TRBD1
TGTGCCAGCAGCGCGACAGGGGTGATTAATGAAAAACTGTTTTTT
CASSATGVINEKLFF
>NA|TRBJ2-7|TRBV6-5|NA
TGTGCCAGCAACCCGGCCCTTAGGGCCTCGGGGGAGCAGTACTTC
CASNPALRASGEQYF
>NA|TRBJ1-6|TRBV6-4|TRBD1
TGTGCCAGCAGCGGCGGGACAGCCCATAATTCACCCCTCCACTTT
CASSGGTAHNSPLHF
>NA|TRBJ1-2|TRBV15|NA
TGTGCCACCAGCTCGGACCCGGGGGGCTATGGCTACACCTTC
CATSSDPGGYGYTF
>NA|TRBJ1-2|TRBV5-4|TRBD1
TGTGCCAGCAGCTTGGCAGGGACAGCGAGGGTATATGGCTACACCTTC
CASSLAGTARVYGYTF
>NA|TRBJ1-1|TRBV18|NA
TGTGCCAGCTCACCACCCAGCGTGAACACTGAAGCTTTCTTT
CASSPPSVNTEAFF
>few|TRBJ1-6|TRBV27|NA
TGTGCCAGCAGTTTAGAGAGCCTTAATTCACCCCTCCACTTT
CASSLESLNSPLHF
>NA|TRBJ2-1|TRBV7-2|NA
TGTGCCAGCAGCCTAACCCGGGGAGGCAGGGCCAATGAGCAGTTCTTC
CASSLTRGGRANEQFF
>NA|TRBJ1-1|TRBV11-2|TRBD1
TGTGCCAGCAGCCACCGGGACAGGGGGCTGAACACTGAAGCTTTCTTT
CASSHRDRGLNTEAFF
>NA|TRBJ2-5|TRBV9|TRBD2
TGTGCCAGCAGCCCTAGCGGGGGAGAGACCCAGTACTTC
CASSPSGGETQYF
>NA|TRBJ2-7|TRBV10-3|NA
TGTGCCATCACTATGACAGGAGGCGGAGTTACAGGTTACGAGCAGTACTTC
CAITMTGGGVTGYEQYF
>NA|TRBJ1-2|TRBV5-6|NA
TGTGCCAGCAGCTTGTGGCAGGCCTATGGCTACACCTTC
CASSLWQAYGYTF
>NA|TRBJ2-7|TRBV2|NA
TGTGCCAGCAGTGAAGCACACGCAAACCTCTACGAGCAGTACTTC
CASSEAHANLYEQYF
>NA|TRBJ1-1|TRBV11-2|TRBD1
TGTGCCAGCAGCCTAGTGGCATTGACAGGGAGGACTGAAGCTTTCTTT
CASSLVALTGRTEAFF
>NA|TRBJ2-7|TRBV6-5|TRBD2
TGTGCCAGCAGTTACTCTGCGGGGGTTCACGAGCAGTACTTC
CASSYSAGVHEQYF
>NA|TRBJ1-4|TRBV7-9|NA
TGTGCCAGCAGCGCCGGCCGGAGCGGGTCTAATGAAAAACTGTTTTTT
CASSAGRSGSNEKLFF
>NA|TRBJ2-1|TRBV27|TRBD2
TGTGCCACCAGTGAACTAGCGGGGTACAATGAGCAGTTCTTC
CATSELAGYNEQFF